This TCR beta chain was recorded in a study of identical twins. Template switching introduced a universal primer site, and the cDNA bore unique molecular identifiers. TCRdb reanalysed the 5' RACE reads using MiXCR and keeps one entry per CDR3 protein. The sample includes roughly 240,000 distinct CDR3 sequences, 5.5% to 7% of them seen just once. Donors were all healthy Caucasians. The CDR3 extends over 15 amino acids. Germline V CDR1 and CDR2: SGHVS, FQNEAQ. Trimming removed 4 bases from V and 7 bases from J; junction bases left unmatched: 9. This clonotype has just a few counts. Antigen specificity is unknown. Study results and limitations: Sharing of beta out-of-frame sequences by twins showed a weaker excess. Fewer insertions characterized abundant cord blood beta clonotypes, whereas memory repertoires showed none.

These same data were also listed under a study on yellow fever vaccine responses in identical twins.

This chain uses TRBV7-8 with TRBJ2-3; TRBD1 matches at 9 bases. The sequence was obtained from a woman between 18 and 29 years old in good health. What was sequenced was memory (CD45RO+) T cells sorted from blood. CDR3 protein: CASSSGTGRLNTQYF. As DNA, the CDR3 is TGTGCCAGCAGCTCCGGGACAGGGCGTTTAAATACGCAGTATTTT.